One sample yielded the 17 T cell receptor beta chains listed below, sequenced in a study of OX40 agonist ivuxolimab in advanced cancers. Libraries were prepared by immunoSEQ multiplex PCR; TCRdb keeps only in-frame clonotypes and omits some of them. The repertoire includes over 30,000 clones, 82% of them detected once, and under 2% sits in the top ten. The sample in question was CD4+ or CD8+ T cells sorted from blood, obtained in a trial of the OX40 agonist ivuxolimab. These receptors were taken from an adult with an advanced solid tumor such as melanoma, head and neck, liver or kidney cancer.

CDR3 region: CASSKWTGATGELFF. The CDR3 DNA follows: TGTGCCAGCAGCAAATGGACAGGGGCCACCGGGGAGCTGTTTTTT. The rearrangement uses TRBV7-9 and TRBJ2-2, with 9 bases matching TRBD1. V gave up 5 bases and J gave up 4 bases; unmatched junction bases: 5. The CDR3 totals 15 residues. Looked up from germline, CDR1 is SEHNR and CDR2 is FQNEAQ (reference sequence). The variable domain in full, with the rest retrieved from reference TRBV7-9 and TRBJ2-2, is DTGVSQNPRHKITKRGQNVTFRCDPISEHNRLYWYRQTLGQGPEFLTYFQNEAQLEKSRLLSDRFSAERPKGSFSTLEIQRTEQGDSAMYLCASSKWTGATGELFFGEGSRLTVL.

The V and J genes are TRBV10-3 and TRBJ1-1, with 7 bases fitting TRBD1. CDR3 length: 14 residues. Germline CDR1 and CDR2: ENHRY and SYGVKD. V gave up 7 bases and J gave up 3 bases; unmatched junction bases: 8. CDR3 loop: CAINHRGEDTEAFF. Here the CDR3 DNA reads TGTGCCATCAATCACAGGGGTGAGGACACTGAAGCTTTCTTT.

The chain carries TRBV18 and TRBJ2-3; 13 nucleotides line up with TRBD2. Germline V gene sequence: CDR1 KGHSH, CDR2 LQKENI. Germline trimming cut 4 bases from V and 0 bases from J; bases unmatched to any gene: 19. CDR3 length: 22 amino acids. CDR3 amino acids: CASSLAAWGLAGPTRSTDTQYF. CDR3 sequence (DNA): TGTGCCAGCTCACTGGCCGCCTGGGGACTAGCGGGACCAACGCGGAGCACAGATACGCAGTATTTT.

This clone was seen only once. The gene calls are TRBV6-5 and TRBJ2-1; the match to TRBD2 covers 8 bases. CDR1 and CDR2 (germline): MNHEY, SVGAGI. Losses at the gene ends were 7 bases for V and 7 bases for J; bases not matched to a gene: 12. CDR3 length: 15 amino acids. CDR3 bases: TGTGCCAGCACGAAAGCGGGAGCTAAGAGGAATGAGCAGTTCTTC. It translates to CASTKAGAKRNEQFF.

The chain uses TRBV6-5 and TRBJ1-5, with 9 nucleotides matching TRBD1. Germline V CDR1 and CDR2: MNHEY, SVGAGI. V dropped 5 bases and J dropped 5; count of bases not matched to a gene: 4. The CDR3 sequence is 14 residues long. CDR3 bases: TGTGCCAGCAGTAGACAGGGGGGTTATCAGCCCCAGCATTTT. This codes for CASSRQGGYQPQHF.

The rearrangement joins TRBV18 to TRBJ1-2; 8 bases align to TRBD1. V was clipped by 6 bases and J by 6 bases; unmatched bases: 9. Germline CDR1 is KGHSH and CDR2 is LQKENI. This CDR3 region has 14 residues. CDR3 amino acids: CASSPRGQGDGYTF. The CDR3 bases are TGTGCCAGCTCCCCTCGCGGACAGGGCGATGGCTACACCTTC.

The chain recombines TRBV18 with TRBJ2-6, with unresolved D. The length of the CDR3 is 17 residues. Trimming removed 5 bases at V and 5 bases at J, with 19 bases between. From germline, CDR1 is KGHSH and CDR2 LQKENI. CDR3 DNA sequence: TGTGCCAGCTCATGCGCTACGTTACAAAGTCGGGCCAACGTCCTGACTTTC. It translates to CASSCATLQSRANVLTF.

The gene calls are TRBV6-5 and TRBJ2-7; no reliable D call. Trimming left V 8 bases short and J 6 bases short, with 14 bases between. The germline gives CDR1 MNHEY, CDR2 SVGAGI. The CDR3 runs to 12 residues. CDR3 sequence reads: CASGKLQGEQYF. The CDR3 nucleotides read TGTGCCAGCGGCAAGCTACAAGGCGAGCAGTACTTC.

The chain links TRBV10-2 to TRBJ2-1; 8 positions agree with TRBD2. The CDR3 length is 15 residues. Looked up from germline, CDR1 is WSHSY and CDR2 is SAAADI. V shed 3 bases, J shed 8 bases, and the junction held 9 bases outside the gene matches. The CDR3 bases are TGCGCCAGCAGTGATAGCTTAGCGGGGAGCGATGAGCAGTTCTTC. As protein: CASSDSLAGSDEQFF.

The chain joins TRBV28 to TRBJ2-7, with no clear D. Germline CDR1 MDHEN, CDR2 SYDVKM. V lost 8 bases and J lost 2, with 13 bases in between. This CDR3 contains 13 residues. This CDR3 is CASFALSTYEQYF. The DNA for the CDR3 is TGTGCCAGCTTTGCGTTATCCACCTACGAGCAGTACTTC.

V is TRBV11-2 and J is TRBJ2-7; D might be TRBD2 (6 bases). The CDR3 has 19 amino acids. Germline CDR1 SGHAT, CDR2 FQNNGV. Trimming removed 3 bases at V and 2 bases at J, with 26 bases between. CDR3: CASSFLPASSGTPPYEQYF. In DNA, the CDR3 is TGTGCCAGCAGCTTTCTTCCAGCCTCCTCCGGGACTCCACCCTACGAGCAGTACTTC. Supplemented by reference TRBV11-2 and TRBJ2-7, the full variable domain reads EAGVAQSPRYKIIEKRQSVAFWCNPISGHATLYWYQQILGQGPKLLIQFQNNGVVDDSQLPKDRFSAERLKGVDSTLKIQPAKLEDSAVYLCASSFLPASSGTPPYEQYFGPGTRLTVT.

The rearrangement links TRBV5-1 to TRBJ2-7; 10 positions match TRBD1. The CDR3 runs to 15 residues. J gave up 5 bases and V 3 bases, and 8 bases lay outside the gene matches. Germline V CDR1 and CDR2: SGHRS, YFSETQ. The CDR3 bases are TGCGCCAGCAGCTCTTCCGGGACAGGGGTGAACGAGCAGTACTTC. Amino acid sequence: CASSSSGTGVNEQYF.

This rearrangement joins TRBV2 to TRBJ2-5; perhaps TRBD2 as D (6 bases). Trimming took off 3 bases at V and 5 bases at J, with 19 bases between the two ends. CDR3 length: 16 residues. The germline CDR1 and CDR2 sequences are SNHLY and FYNNEI. DNA of the CDR3: TGTGCCAGCAGTGATGTCGGAGGGACCCTCCGGGAGACCCAGTACTTC. The encoded protein is CASSDVGGTLRETQYF. Full variable domain (missing parts from reference TRBV2 and TRBJ2-5): EPEVTQTPSHQVTQMGQEVILRCVPISNHLYFYWYRQILGQKVEFLVSFYNNEISEKSEIFDDQFSVERPDGSNFTLKIRSTKLEDSAMYFCASSDVGGTLRETQYFGPGTRLLVL.

The chain is built from TRBV28 and TRBJ1-4; D is unclear. The V end was cut by 3 bases, the J end by 4 bases, with 12 bases between. There are 15 residues in the CDR3. Germline CDR1 and CDR2: MDHEN and SYDVKM. The DNA for the CDR3 is TGTGCCAGCAGTTTCACCAGAACCTATAATGAAAAACTGTTTTTT. Translation: CASSFTRTYNEKLFF.

The chain joins TRBV5-6 to TRBJ2-3; D not certain. The germline gives CDR1 SGHDT, CDR2 YYEEEE. The CDR3 sequence is 13 residues long. The V end was cut by 1 base, the J end by 4 bases, with 7 bases between. The CDR3 region has the DNA TGTGCCAGCAGCTTGTCCGGCCCAGATACGCAGTATTTT. Translating gives CASSLSGPDTQYF.

The chain uses TRBV10-3 and TRBJ1-2, with TRBD1 matching over 7 bases. This CDR3 contains 11 residues. The germline CDR1 and CDR2 sequences are ENHRY and SYGVKD. J was trimmed by 7 bases and V by 6 bases; bases with no gene match: 2. The DNA for the CDR3 is TGTGCCATCAGAGGGGGCGTTGGCTACACCTTC. This gives the protein CAIRGGVGYTF.

The chain combines TRBV25-1 with TRBJ2-7, with D uncertain. V was clipped by 9 bases and J by 1 base, with 13 bases between them. Germline V lookup: CDR1 MGHDK, CDR2 SYGVNS. This CDR3 comprises 13 residues. The CDR3 DNA sequence: TGTGCCAGGACCGTCGAGCTTTCCTACGAGCAGTACTTC. Encoded protein: CARTVELSYEQYF.